The sequence of this T cell receptor (beta chain) was determined in a study of T-cell memory formation after mild COVID-19. Per germline, CDR1 LNHDA and CDR2 SQIVND (reference sequence). The CDR3 sequence is 13 residues long. V gave up 5 bases and J gave up 7 bases; unmatched junction bases: 7. At least ten counts were recorded for this clonotype. TCR alpha and TCR beta cDNA libraries carrying sample barcodes and UMIs came from 5'RACE with constant-segment primers. One entry per CDR3 protein, called by TCRdb with MiXCR from the 5' RACE reads. The sample lists hundreds of thousands of distinct CDR3 sequences, 15% to 20% occurring once.

Sequences were obtained from PBMCs or a T cell subset sorted from them (not recorded which). The rearrangement joins TRBV19 to TRBJ1-1; 7 bases map to TRBD1. This clonotype originated in a man aged 18 to 30 who had mild COVID-19 (a few samples of this study predate the infection). Cell type and time point are not known. In DNA form, the CDR3 reads TGTGCCAGTAGTGCAGGGGGAGGCGGTGAAGCTTTCTTT. Residues: CASSAGGGGEAFF.